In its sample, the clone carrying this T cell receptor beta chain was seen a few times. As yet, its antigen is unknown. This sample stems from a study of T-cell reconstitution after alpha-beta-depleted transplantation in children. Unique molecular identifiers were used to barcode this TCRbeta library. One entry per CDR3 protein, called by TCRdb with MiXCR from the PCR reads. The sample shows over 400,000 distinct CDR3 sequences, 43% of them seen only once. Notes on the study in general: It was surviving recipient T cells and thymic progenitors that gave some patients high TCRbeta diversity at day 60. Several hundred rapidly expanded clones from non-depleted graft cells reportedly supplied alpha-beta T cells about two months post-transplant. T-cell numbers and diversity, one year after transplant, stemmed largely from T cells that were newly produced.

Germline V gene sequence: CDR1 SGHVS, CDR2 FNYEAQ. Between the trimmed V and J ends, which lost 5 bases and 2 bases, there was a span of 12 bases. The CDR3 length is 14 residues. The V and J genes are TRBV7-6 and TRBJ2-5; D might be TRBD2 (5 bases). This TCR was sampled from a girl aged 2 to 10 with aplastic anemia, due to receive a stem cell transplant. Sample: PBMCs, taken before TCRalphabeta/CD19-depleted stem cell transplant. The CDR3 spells CASSPPSGQETQYF. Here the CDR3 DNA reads TGTGCCAGCAGCCCTCCCTCGGGGCAAGAGACCCAGTACTTC.